A selection of T cell receptor beta chains follows, all from one sample in a study of cytomegalovirus exposure and HLA in healthy donors. TCRdb's copy holds only in-frame clones and misses some; the assay was immunoSEQ multiplex PCR. The sample carries around 130,000 clones, about four fifths recorded once. Sequencing used PBMCs. The receptors originated from a man aged 30-40 years in good health and CMV-seronegative. CDR3s include the opening cysteine and the closing phenylalanine or tryptophan.

v_call,cdr3_aa
TRBV10-3,CAISEQKRERTDTQYF
TRBV2,CASSTIGRNQPQHF
TRBV15,CATSIAAGRYEQYF
TRBV5-1,CASSSGTGGHYEQYF
TRBV28,CASSYVGASDADEQYF
TRBV30,CAWSDSGRGKTQYF
TRBV5-6,CASSLGTGISYEQYF
TRBV9,CASSVDSQPFF
TRBV5-1,CASSLAGVHTGELFF
TRBV10-3,CAIQGSGELFF
TRBV27,CASSSDSSYEQYF
TRBV13,CASSSDRAPETQYF
TRBV7-9,CASSLAAATGQFF
TRBV28,CASSLTGGGSPLHF
TRBV2,CARQGILAEAFF
TRBV7-7,CASSHTNKPGELFF
TRBV7-2,CASSGTGGFPNYGYTF
TRBV11-1,CASSPLKGTEAFF
TRBV7-3,CASSSNPGSGYTF
TRBV25-1,CASNPGGTVEKLFF
TRBV5-6,CASKRSAGVTDTQYF
TRBV7-9,CASSLGDRGREQYF
TRBV28,CASSFSRGGTEAFF
TRBV7-2,CASSLSQTSSYEQYF
TRBV28,CASSFKFYGFSGYYEQYF
TRBV4-1,CASSQDGGLQETQYF
TRBV5-4,CASSPGQGRETQYF
TRBV5-1,CASRRSTDTQYF
TRBV19,CASSVQGARSYGYTF
TRBV2,CASSGGSGEKLFF
TRBV10-3,CAISDSGRTGELFF
TRBV2,CASSEARVEQYF
TRBV4-1,CASSPRQGGAYEQYF
TRBV15,CATSTPINLGLAGSNEQFF
TRBV18,CASSPGARDTQYF
TRBV10-3,CAISEPQVYEQYF
TRBV5-1,CASSLDRVEGYTF
TRBV7-6,CASSPGQGPYEQYF
TRBV2,CAAGGSQETQYF
TRBV5-1,CASSFTSSGNTIYF
TRBV5-1,CASSGRGGAADTQYF
TRBV4-3,CASSQVAGGGADTQYF
TRBV7-8,CASSLALAGTNSYEQYF
TRBV7-9,CASSLNLWTGGAGNEQFF
TRBV6-5,CASRAGQGKGGELFF
TRBV7-9,CASSSTLVLPGQSNTEAFF
TRBV29-1,CSVAPHPEAPRGWETQYF
TRBV7-2,CASSPVDRGLYGYTF
TRBV5-8,CASSPRGVYEQYF
TRBV19,CASSTVWRDNEQFF
TRBV5-1,CASSYGPGNTIYF